This record concerns one TCR beta chain sequence. In the original workflow: By means of reference gene primer amplification, nucleated cell counts were estimated. TCRdb's copy holds only in-frame clones and misses some; the assay was immunoSEQ multiplex PCR. V, J and clone size are taken as reported in that table, and D and trimming were inferred from the DNA itself. The data hold about 65,000 clones, with 90% to 95% observed a single time. These data come from a study of blood T cell repertoires in COVID-19. Study at large: Material from acute and convalescent COVID-19 was sourced from the United States, Italy and Spain. The cDNA or gDNA used as material had been derived from T cells, B-cell-depleted T cells, or PBMCs.

Germline V CDR1 and CDR2: ENHRY, SYGVKD. Trimming pared 4 bases from V and 7 bases from J, leaving 16 bases between. This CDR3 comprises 14 residues. The chain employs TRBV10-3 and TRBJ1-1; D is possibly TRBD1 (6 bases). This receptor was taken from a man in his 70s with active COVID-19. Sequencing was performed on peripheral blood. The CDR3 is CAISVGANRDEAFF. CDR3 nucleotides: TGTGCCATCAGTGTTGGAGCGAACAGGGATGAAGCTTTCTTT.